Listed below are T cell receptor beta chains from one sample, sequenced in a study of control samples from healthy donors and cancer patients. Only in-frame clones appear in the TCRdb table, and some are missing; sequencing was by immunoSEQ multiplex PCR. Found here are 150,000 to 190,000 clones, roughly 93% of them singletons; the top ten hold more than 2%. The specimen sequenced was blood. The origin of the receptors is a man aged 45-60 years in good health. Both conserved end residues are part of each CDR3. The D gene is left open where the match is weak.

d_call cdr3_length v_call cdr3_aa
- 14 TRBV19 CASSPLYSDNEQFF
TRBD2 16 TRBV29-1 CSVSRSWRERSNEQFF
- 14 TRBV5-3 CARSAGTQSYEQYF
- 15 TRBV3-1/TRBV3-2 CASNQWTGNYNEQFF
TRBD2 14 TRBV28 CASSGSGRYGELFF
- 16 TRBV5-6 CASSLEGLSYNSPLHF
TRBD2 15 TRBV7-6 CASSLAGSSTDTQYF
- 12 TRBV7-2 CASSHPGTEQFF
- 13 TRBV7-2 CASSLSTEHEQYF
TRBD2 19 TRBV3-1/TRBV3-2 CASSQVLAGVRGSSYEQYF
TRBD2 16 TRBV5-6 CASSYWTSGGGETQYF
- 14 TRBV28 CASSFRAGRKPQHF
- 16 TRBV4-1 CASSQDRSGSYNEQFF
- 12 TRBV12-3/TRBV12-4 CASSLGTYGYTF
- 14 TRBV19 CASSYSRGGYGYTF
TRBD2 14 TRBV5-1 CASSLSSGAYEQYF
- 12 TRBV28 CASSLGIRGYTF
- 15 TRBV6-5 CASSYETGNTGELFF
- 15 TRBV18 CASSPNGGGTEPQHF
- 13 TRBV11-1 CASSLVGANVLTF
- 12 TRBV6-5 CASSYSRSEQYF
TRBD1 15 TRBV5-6 CASSFPGQKNTEAFF
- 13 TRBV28 CASSLGWNTEAFF
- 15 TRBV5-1 CASSPGGQGPDKLFF
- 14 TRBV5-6 CASSLTSRYNEQFF
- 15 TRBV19 CASSIDERDSNEQFF
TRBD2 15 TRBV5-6 CASSLFSGAAYEQYF
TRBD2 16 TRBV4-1 CASSQTSGSRLYEQYF
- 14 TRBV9 CASSESPGHNEQFF
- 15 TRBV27 CASSGTSALAEKLFF
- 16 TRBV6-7 CASSYSPGTETDTQYF
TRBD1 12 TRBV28 CASRDRVTEAFF
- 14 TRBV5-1 CASSSQQGTDGYTF
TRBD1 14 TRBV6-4 CASSPSGGEYEQYF
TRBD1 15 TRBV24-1 CATGGTDYSNQPQHF
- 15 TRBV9 CASSMGRGGTDTQYF
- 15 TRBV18 CASSPPGGRTDTQYF
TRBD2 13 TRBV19 CASSSGEYNEQFF
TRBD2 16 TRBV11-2 CASSERGTSGYNEQFF
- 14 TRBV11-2 CASSLVGGYNEQFF
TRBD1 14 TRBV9 CASSGDRGPTEAFF
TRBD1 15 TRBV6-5 CASTPGTAYNSPLHF
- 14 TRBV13 CASSFYSNNSPLHF
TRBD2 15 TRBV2 CASSGASGTRQTQYF
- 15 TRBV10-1 CASSDQGLVHQPQHF
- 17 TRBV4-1 CASSQGGWVEYQETQYF